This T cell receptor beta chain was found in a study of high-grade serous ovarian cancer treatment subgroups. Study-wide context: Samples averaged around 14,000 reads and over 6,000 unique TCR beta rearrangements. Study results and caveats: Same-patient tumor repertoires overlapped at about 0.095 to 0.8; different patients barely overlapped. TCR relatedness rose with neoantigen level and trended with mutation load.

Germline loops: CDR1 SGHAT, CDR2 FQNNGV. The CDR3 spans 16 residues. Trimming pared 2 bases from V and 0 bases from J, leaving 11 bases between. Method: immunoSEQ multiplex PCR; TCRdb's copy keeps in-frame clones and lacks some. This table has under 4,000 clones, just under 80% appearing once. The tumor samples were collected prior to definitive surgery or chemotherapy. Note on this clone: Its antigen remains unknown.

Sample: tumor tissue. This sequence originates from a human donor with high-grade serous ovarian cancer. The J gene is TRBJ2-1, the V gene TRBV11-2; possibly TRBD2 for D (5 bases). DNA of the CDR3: TGTGCCAGCAGCTTATTGTCTGGGAGCTCCTACAATGAGCAGTTCTTC. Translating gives CASSLLSGSSYNEQFF.